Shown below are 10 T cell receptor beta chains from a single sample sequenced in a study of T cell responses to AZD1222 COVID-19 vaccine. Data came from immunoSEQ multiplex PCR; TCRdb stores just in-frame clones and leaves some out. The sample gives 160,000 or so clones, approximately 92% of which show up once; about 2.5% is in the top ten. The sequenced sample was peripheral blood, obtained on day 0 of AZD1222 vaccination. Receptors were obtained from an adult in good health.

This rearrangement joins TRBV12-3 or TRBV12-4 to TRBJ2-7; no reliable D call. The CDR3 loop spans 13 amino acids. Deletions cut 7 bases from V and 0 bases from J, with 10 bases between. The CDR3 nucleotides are TGTGCCAGCATGGATTTAATCTCCTACGAGCAGTACTTC. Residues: CASMDLISYEQYF.

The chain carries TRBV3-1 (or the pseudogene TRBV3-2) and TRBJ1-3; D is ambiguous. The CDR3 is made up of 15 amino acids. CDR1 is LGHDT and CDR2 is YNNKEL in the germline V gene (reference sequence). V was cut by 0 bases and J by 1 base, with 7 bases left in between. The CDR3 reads CASSQEGRSGNTIYF. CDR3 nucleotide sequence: TGTGCCAGCAGCCAAGAAGGTCGATCTGGAAACACCATATATTTT.

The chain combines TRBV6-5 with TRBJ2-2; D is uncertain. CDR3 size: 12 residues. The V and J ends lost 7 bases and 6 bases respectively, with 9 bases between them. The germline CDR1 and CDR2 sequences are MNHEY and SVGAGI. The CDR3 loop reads CASTTHAGELFF. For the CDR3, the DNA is TGTGCCAGCACCACTCATGCCGGGGAGCTGTTTTTT.

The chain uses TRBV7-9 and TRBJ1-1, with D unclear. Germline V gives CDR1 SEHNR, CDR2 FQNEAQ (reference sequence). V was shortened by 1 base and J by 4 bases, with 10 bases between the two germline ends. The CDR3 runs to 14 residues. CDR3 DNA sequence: TGTGCCAGCAGCTTAGGGTCCCTTGGCACTGAAGCTTTCTTT. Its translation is CASSLGSLGTEAFF.

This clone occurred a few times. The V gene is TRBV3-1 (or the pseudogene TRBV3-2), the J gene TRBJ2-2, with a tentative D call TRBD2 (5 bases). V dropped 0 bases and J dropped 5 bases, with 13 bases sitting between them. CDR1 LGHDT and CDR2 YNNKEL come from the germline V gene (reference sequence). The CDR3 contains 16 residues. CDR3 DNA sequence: TGTGCCAGCAGCCAAGATCCCCGGGGAAGGACCGGGGAGCTGTTTTTT. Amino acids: CASSQDPRGRTGELFF.

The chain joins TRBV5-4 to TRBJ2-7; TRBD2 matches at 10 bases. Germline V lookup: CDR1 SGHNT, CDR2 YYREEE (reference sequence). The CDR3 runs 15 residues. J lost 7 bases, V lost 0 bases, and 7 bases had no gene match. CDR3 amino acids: CASSLGLAGDGEQYF. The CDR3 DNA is TGTGCCAGCAGCTTGGGGCTAGCGGGAGATGGAGAGCAGTACTTC.

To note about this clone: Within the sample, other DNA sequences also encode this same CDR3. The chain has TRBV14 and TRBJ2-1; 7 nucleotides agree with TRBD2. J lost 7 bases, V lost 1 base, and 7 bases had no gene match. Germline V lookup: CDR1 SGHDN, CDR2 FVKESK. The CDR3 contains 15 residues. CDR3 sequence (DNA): TGTGCCAGCAGCCAAGCGGCGGGAGCTAATAATGAGCAGTTCTTC. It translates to CASSQAAGANNEQFF.

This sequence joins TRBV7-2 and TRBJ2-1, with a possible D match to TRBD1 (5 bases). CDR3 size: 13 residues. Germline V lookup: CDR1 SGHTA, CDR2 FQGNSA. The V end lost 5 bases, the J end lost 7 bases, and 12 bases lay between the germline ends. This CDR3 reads CASSPNQGNEQFF. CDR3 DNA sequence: TGTGCCAGCAGCCCCAATCAGGGAAATGAGCAGTTCTTC.

CDR3 DNA: TGTGCCAGTAGTATAAATAAGCGGCCCCAAGCATATGGCTACACCTTC. This translates into CASSINKRPQAYGYTF. The rearrangement joins TRBV19 to TRBJ1-2; no clear D gene. CDR1 is LNHDA and CDR2 is SQIVND in the germline V gene (reference sequence). The CDR3 sequence is 16 residues long. V lost 2 bases and J lost 5, with 18 bases in between.

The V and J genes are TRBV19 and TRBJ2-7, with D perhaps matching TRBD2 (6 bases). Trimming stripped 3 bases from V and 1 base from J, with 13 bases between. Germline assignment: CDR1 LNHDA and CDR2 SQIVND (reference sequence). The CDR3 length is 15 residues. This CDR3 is CASSMFGGASYEQYF. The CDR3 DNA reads TGTGCCAGTAGTATGTTCGGCGGGGCGTCCTACGAGCAGTACTTC.